This T cell receptor (beta chain) originates from a study of cytomegalovirus exposure and HLA in healthy donors. Findings of the study overall: It was reported that the classifier diagnosed cytomegalovirus status with high specificity and sensitivity in both the original and validation cohorts. The study reported that TCR beta sequences accurately predicted HLA-A and HLA-B alleles in most subjects. A missense variant in DCLRE1C was later tied to TCR beta V- and J-gene trimming.

A remark on this clone: Its cognate antigen is unknown.

CDR3 size: 17 residues. V lost 6 bases, J lost 3 bases, and 6 bases stayed unmatched. CDR1 is LNHDA, CDR2 SQIVND, per germline (reference sequence). PCR was performed using 60 Vbeta and 13 Jbeta primers. Repertoires were generated with immunoSEQ multiplex PCR, while TCRdb's copy carries only in-frame clones and drops some. The sample contains around 120,000 clones, approximately 76% of which appear only once. The chain is built from TRBV19 and TRBJ2-2; 14 bases agree with TRBD2. Sequencing was performed on PBMCs. The source of this sequence is a man aged 50 to 60 in good health and CMV-seropositive. CDR3 region: CASSPRTSGGYTGELFF. The CDR3 coding sequence is TGTGCCAGTAGCCCCCGGACTAGCGGGGGGTACACCGGGGAGCTGTTTTTT.